This TCR beta chain derives from a study of CD8+CD57+ T cells in acquired aplastic anemia. TCR beta VDJ combinations and CDR3 sequences were profiled from genomic DNA. TCRdb called the reads again in MiXCR, with one record for every CDR3 protein. Of about 270,000 distinct CDR3 sequences listed, roughly 80% are singletons. The CDR3 length is 14 residues. Germline V gene sequence: CDR1 SGDLS, CDR2 YYNGEE. Trimming took 4 bases from V and 16 from J, leaving 24 bases between them. Sequencing was done on patients that had shown CD8+CD57+ cell expansion by flow cytometry. The sample taken for sequencing was sorted CD4+, CD8+, or CD8+CD57+ T cells (not recorded which) from PBMCs. The sequence was obtained from a human donor with aplastic anemia. The V call is TRBV9, the J call TRBJ1-5; D not certain. CDR3 DNA sequence: TGTGCCAGCAGCCATCCCTATAGCCACACGCCGCAACATTTT. Its protein is CASSHPYSHTPQHF.